Listed below are T cell receptor beta chains from one sample, sequenced in a study of T cell responses to AZD1222 COVID-19 vaccine. Here immunoSEQ multiplex PCR was the method, and the copy in TCRdb shows in-frame clones only, minus some. The sample records 100,000 to 150,000 clones, around 91% being singletons. The sequencing used peripheral blood, collected on day 0 of MenACWY control vaccination. Source of these receptors: an adult in good health. CDR3s include the opening cysteine and the closing phenylalanine or tryptophan. The order of the fields is D gene, J gene, clone size, V gene, CDR3 DNA, CDR3 protein. D genes are given only for firm matches. Clone size, where shown, is once, few, many, or a class for clones that have expanded.

>TRBD1|TRBJ2-2|NA|TRBV9
TGTGCCAGCAGCCCTGGGGACAGGTCAACCGGGGAGCTGTTTTTT
CASSPGDRSTGELFF
>NA|TRBJ2-7|NA|TRBV12-3/TRBV12-4
TGTGCCAGCAGTTTGGCAGGGCGATCCGAGCAGTACTTC
CASSLAGRSEQYF
>TRBD2|TRBJ2-3|NA|TRBV5-1
TGCGCCAGCAGCTTAACTAGCGGGGGGCTGAGCACAGATACGCAGTATTTT
CASSLTSGGLSTDTQYF
>NA|TRBJ1-4|NA|TRBV6-5
TGTGCCAGCAGTTACTCAGCAACTAATGAAAAACTGTTTTTT
CASSYSATNEKLFF
>NA|TRBJ1-5|NA|TRBV27
TGTGCCAGCAGCCCCCGACGGGACATTATCCAGCCCCAGCATTTT
CASSPRRDIIQPQHF
>NA|TRBJ1-6|NA|TRBV24-1
TGTGCCACCAGTGTGGGGGGGGATTCACCCCTCCACTTT
CATSVGGDSPLHF
>TRBD2|TRBJ2-1|NA|TRBV20-1
TGCAGTGCTAGTTCGCGGGGGGGCTACAATGAGCAGTTCTTC
CSASSRGGYNEQFF
>TRBD1|TRBJ2-7|NA|TRBV20-1
TGCAGTGCTAGTAACCGGGACAGGGGCTACGAGCAGTACTTC
CSASNRDRGYEQYF
>TRBD2|TRBJ2-7|NA|TRBV30
TGTGCCTGGGCGATTCCGGGAGGCAAGGACGAGCAGTACTTC
CAWAIPGGKDEQYF
>NA|TRBJ1-1|NA|TRBV5-1
TGCGCCAGCAGCTTGTATAGGGGAACGAACACTGAAGCTTTCTTT
CASSLYRGTNTEAFF
>TRBD1|TRBJ1-1|NA|TRBV25-1
TGTGCCAGCAGTCTACAGGGGAAGAACACTGAAGCTTTCTTT
CASSLQGKNTEAFF
>NA|TRBJ2-5|NA|TRBV12-3/TRBV12-4
TGTGCCAGCAGTTTAATTAGCCAGGAGACCCAGTACTTC
CASSLISQETQYF
>NA|TRBJ2-5|NA|TRBV3-1/TRBV3-2
TGTGCCAGCAGCCCGGGACCCACACTAGGGGAGACCCAGTACTTC
CASSPGPTLGETQYF
>TRBD1|TRBJ1-1|NA|TRBV3-1/TRBV3-2
TGTGCCAGCAGCCAGCCTAACAGGGGGGACACTGAAGCTTTCTTT
CASSQPNRGDTEAFF
>TRBD1|TRBJ2-1|once|TRBV19
TGTGCCAGTAGTCCACGGACAGGGGGCCGACCCAATGAGCAGTTCTTC
CASSPRTGGRPNEQFF
>NA|TRBJ2-1|NA|TRBV7-2
TGTGCCAGCAGCTTAACATACAATGAGCAGTTCTTC
CASSLTYNEQFF
>NA|TRBJ1-4|NA|TRBV27
TGTGCCAGCATGGACACGTTCGGTGATGAAAAACTGTTTTTT
CASMDTFGDEKLFF
>TRBD1|TRBJ1-2|NA|TRBV28
TGTGCCAGCAGTTTATCCCTCGGACAGGGGGATGGCTACACCTTC
CASSLSLGQGDGYTF
>NA|TRBJ1-5|NA|TRBV6-2/TRBV6-3
TGTGCCAGCAGTTGGCTTTTGGGCAATCAGCCCCAGCATTTT
CASSWLLGNQPQHF
>NA|TRBJ2-1|NA|TRBV30
TGTGCCTGGAGTGTCGCCTGGAGGAGTGAGCAGTTCTTC
CAWSVAWRSEQFF
>NA|TRBJ2-3|NA|TRBV12-3/TRBV12-4
TGTGCCAGCAGTTTACCATGGGGAGATACGCAGTATTTT
CASSLPWGDTQYF
>NA|TRBJ1-5|NA|TRBV11-2
TGTGCCAGCAGCTTAGGCAATAGCAATCAGCCCCAGCATTTT
CASSLGNSNQPQHF
>NA|TRBJ2-7|NA|TRBV12-3/TRBV12-4
TGTGCCAGCAGTTTAACCCCATCCTACGAGCAGTACTTC
CASSLTPSYEQYF
>NA|TRBJ1-1|NA|TRBV7-8
TGTGCCAGCAGCTTACAGAACACTGAAGCTTTCTTT
CASSLQNTEAFF
>NA|TRBJ2-5|NA|TRBV7-2
TGTGCCAGCAGCTTAAGGAGGGCCTTACAAGAGACCCAGTACTTC
CASSLRRALQETQYF
>NA|TRBJ2-2|NA|TRBV5-4
TGTGCCAGCAGCTTACCTGGGGGCGACACCGGGGAGCTGTTTTTT
CASSLPGGDTGELFF
>NA|TRBJ1-5|NA|TRBV28
TGTGCCACCAACCATCAGCCCCAGCATTTT
CATNHQPQHF
>NA|TRBJ1-6|NA|TRBV28
TGTGCCAGCAGTTTAGTTAAGCAAAATTCACCCCTCCACTTT
CASSLVKQNSPLHF